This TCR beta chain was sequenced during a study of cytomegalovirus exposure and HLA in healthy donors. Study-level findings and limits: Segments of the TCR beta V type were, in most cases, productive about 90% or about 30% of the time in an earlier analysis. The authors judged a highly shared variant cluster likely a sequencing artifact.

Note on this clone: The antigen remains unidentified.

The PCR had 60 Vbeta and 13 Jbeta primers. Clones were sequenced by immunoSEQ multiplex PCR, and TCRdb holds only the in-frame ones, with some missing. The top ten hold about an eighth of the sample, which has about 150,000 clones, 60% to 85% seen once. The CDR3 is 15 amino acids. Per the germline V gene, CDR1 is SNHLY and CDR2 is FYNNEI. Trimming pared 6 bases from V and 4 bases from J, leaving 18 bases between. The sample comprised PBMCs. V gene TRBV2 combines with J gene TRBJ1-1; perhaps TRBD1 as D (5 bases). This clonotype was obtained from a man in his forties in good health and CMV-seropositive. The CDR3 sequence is CASSRTLGGGTEAFF. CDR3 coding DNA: TGTGCCAGCAGCCGTACTTTGGGGGGTGGCACTGAAGCTTTCTTT.